This is a list of T cell receptor beta chains from one sample in a study of T cell repertoires in cytomegalovirus infection. TCRdb re-derived calls from the reads in MiXCR, one entry per CDR3 protein. Seen here are hundreds of thousands of distinct CDR3 sequences, about a third observed once, and the top ten hold approximately 13%. The sample taken for sequencing was PBMCs. These receptors came from a human donor in good health (CMV status not recorded). Some clones in this sample may be carry-over from other donors' samples. Both conserved end residues are part of each CDR3.

CSVRRGGADTQYF	TRBV20-1	TRBJ2-3
CASSLGWRNTEAFF	TRBV5-8	TRBJ1-1
CASSFTTGVEKEKLFF	TRBV13	TRBJ1-4
CSARDREGSPLHF	TRBV20-1	TRBJ1-6
CASSLDRLAGGGETQYF	TRBV5-4	TRBJ2-5
CASSEGTASSRAFF	TRBV6-1	TRBJ1-1
CASSRDRGGETQYF	TRBV5-4	TRBJ2-5
CASIIFGTQGEQYF	TRBV19	TRBJ2-7
CASSYSGPRKDEQFF	TRBV12-3/TRBV12-4	TRBJ2-1
CASSLVRGPSRTDTQYF	TRBV7-7	TRBJ2-3
CASSQGYGSGVTDTQYF	TRBV14	TRBJ2-3
CASRDQQRNTGELFF	TRBV6-5	TRBJ2-2
CASSTRTGGAYEQYF	TRBV19	TRBJ2-7
CASSLSSGFTGELFF	TRBV5-1	TRBJ2-2
CATSREGTGGEKLFF	TRBV15	TRBJ1-4
CASSFAPLAKTYEQYF	TRBV7-2	TRBJ2-7
CASSRDRGEKLFF	TRBV7-8	TRBJ1-4
CASRGEQETQYF	TRBV7-9	TRBJ2-5
CASSLYSGGPIPRTDTQYF	TRBV7-6	TRBJ2-3
CASSVTDFSYNEQFF	TRBV27	TRBJ2-1
CATIEEDAGREKLFF	TRBV24-1	TRBJ1-4
CASSIGMGRSYNEQFF	TRBV19	TRBJ2-1
CASDGGQTKLQETQYF	TRBV2	TRBJ2-5